This TCR beta chain came from a study of blood T cell repertoires in COVID-19. Study information: The analysed material was cDNA or gDNA that came from T cells, B-cell-depleted T cells, or PBMCs.

The protocol was immunoSEQ multiplex PCR, while the TCRdb copy is restricted to in-frame clones and leaves out a portion. Of approximately 300,000 clones detected, around 90% appear once; the ten largest clones hold 2% to 3%. Germline loops: CDR1 MGHRA, CDR2 YSYEKL. The CDR3 loop spans 17 amino acids. Losses at the gene ends were 2 bases for V and 6 bases for J; bases not matched to a gene: 9. The TCR was taken from a man in his sixties who had recovered from COVID-19. The source material was PBMCs or T cells enriched from blood (not recorded which). The chain links TRBV4-1 to TRBJ2-3; the match to TRBD2 covers 12 bases. The CDR3 spells CASSQRGLAGGPDTQYF. The CDR3 DNA reads as TGCGCCAGCAGCCAAAGGGGGCTAGCGGGAGGGCCGGATACGCAGTATTTT.